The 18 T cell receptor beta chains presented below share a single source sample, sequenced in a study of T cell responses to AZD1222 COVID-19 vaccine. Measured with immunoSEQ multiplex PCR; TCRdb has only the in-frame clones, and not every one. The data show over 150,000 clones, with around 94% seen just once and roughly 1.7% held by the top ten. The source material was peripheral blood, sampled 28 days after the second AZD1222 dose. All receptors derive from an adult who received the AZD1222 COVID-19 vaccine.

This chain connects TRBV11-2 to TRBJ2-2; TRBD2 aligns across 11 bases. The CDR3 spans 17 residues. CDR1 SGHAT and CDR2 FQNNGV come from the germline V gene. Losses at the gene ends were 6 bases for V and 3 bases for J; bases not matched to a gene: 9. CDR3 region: CASRRQLAGGHTGELFF. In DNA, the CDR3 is TGTGCCAGCAGGAGACAGCTAGCGGGGGGACACACCGGGGAGCTGTTTTTT.

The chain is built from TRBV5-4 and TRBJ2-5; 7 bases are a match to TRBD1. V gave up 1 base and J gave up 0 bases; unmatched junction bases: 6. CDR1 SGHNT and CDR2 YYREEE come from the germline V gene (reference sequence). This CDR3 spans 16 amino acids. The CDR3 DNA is TGTGCCAGCAGCTTGATGACAGGGTCCAACCAAGAGACCCAGTACTTC. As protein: CASSLMTGSNQETQYF.

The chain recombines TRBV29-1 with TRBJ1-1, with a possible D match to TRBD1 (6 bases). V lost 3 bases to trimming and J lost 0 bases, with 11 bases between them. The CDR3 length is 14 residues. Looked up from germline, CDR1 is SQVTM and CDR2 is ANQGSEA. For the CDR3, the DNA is TGCAGCGTTGATGCTGGACAGCTGAACACTGAAGCTTTCTTT. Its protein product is CSVDAGQLNTEAFF.

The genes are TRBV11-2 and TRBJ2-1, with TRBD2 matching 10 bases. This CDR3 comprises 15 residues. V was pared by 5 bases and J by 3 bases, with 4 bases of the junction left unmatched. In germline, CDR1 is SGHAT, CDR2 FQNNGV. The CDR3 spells CASSGERGGYNEQFF. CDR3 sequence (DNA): TGTGCCAGCAGCGGAGAGCGGGGGGGCTACAATGAGCAGTTCTTC.

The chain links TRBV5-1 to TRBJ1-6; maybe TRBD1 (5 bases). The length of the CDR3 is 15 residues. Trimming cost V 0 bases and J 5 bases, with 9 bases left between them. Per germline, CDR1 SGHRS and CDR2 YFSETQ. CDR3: CASSLGQGDNSPLHF. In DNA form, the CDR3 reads TGCGCCAGCAGCTTGGGGCAGGGCGATAATTCACCCCTCCACTTT.

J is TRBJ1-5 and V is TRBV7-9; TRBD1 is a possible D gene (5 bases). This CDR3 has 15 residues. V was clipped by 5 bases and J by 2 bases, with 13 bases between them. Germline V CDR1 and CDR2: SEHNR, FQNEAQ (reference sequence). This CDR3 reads CASSPQGFGNQPQHF. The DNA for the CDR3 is TGTGCCAGCAGCCCCCAGGGTTTTGGCAATCAGCCCCAGCATTTT. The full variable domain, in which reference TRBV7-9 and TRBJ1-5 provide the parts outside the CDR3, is DTGVSQNPRHKITKRGQNVTFRCDPISEHNRLYWYRQTLGQGPEFLTYFQNEAQLEKSRLLSDRFSAERPKGSFSTLEIQRTEQGDSAMYLCASSPQGFGNQPQHFGDGTRLSIL.

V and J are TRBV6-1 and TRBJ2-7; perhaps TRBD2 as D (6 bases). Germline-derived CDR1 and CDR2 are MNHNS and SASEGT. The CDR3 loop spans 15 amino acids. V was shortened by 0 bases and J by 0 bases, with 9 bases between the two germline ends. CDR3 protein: CASSEAGGPSYEQYF. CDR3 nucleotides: TGTGCCAGCAGTGAAGCGGGGGGTCCCTCCTACGAGCAGTACTTC.

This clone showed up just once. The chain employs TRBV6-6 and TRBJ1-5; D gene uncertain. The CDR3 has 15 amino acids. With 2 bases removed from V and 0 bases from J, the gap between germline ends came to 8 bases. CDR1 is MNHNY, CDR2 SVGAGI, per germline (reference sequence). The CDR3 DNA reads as TGTGCCAGCAGTTACCAGGACGGTAGCAATCAGCCCCAGCATTTT. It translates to CASSYQDGSNQPQHF.

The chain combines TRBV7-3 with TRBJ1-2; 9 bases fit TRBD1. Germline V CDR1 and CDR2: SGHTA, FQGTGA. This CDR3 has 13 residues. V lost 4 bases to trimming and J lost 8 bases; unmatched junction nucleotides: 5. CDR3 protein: CASSSGQGRGYTF. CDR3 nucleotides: TGTGCCAGCAGCTCCGGACAGGGGCGGGGCTACACCTTC.

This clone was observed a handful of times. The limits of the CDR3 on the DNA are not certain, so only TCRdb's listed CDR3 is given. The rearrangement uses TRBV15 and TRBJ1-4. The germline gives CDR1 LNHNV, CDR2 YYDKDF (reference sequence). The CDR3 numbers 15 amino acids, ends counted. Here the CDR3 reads CATSILGGGGEKLFF.

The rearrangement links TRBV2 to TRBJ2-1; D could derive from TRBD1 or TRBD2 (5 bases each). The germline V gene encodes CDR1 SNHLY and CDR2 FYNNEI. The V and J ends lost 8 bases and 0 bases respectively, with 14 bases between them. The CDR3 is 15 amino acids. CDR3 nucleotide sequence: TGTGCCAGCCGGCCGGGACCAAGCTCCTACAATGAGCAGTTCTTC. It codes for CASRPGPSSYNEQFF.

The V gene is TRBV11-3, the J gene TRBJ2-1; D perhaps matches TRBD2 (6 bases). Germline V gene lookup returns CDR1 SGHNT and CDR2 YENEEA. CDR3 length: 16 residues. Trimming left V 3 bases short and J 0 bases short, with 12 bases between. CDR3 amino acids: CASSFGEARSYNEQFF. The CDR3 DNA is TGTGCCAGCAGCTTCGGGGAGGCGCGCTCCTACAATGAGCAGTTCTTC.

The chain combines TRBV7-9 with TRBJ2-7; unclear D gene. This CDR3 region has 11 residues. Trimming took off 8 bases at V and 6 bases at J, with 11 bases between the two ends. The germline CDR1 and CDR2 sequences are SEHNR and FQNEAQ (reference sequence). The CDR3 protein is CASSEAGEQYF. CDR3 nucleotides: TGTGCCAGCTCCGAGGCCGGCGAGCAGTACTTC.

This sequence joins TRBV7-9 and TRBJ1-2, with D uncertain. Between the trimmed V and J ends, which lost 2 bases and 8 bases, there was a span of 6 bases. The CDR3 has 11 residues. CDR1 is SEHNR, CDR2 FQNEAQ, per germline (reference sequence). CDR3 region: CASSLIVGYTF. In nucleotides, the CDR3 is TGTGCCAGCAGCTTAATTGTGGGCTACACCTTC.

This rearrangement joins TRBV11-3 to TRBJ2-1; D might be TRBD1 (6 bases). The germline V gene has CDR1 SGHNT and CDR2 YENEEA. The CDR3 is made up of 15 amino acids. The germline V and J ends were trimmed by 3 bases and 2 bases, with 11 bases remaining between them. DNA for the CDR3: TGTGCCAGCAGCTTGTTTGCAGGGGCCTACAATGAGCAGTTCTTC. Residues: CASSLFAGAYNEQFF.

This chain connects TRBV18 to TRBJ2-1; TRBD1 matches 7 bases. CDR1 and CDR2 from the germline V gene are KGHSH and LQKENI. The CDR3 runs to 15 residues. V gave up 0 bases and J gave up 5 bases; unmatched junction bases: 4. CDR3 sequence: CASSPPGTENNEQFF. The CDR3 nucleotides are TGTGCCAGCTCACCACCCGGGACAGAGAACAATGAGCAGTTCTTC.

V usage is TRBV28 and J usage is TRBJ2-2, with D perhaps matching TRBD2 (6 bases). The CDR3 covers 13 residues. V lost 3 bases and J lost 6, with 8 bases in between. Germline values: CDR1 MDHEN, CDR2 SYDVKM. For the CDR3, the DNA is TGTGCCAGCAGTTTCGGGGGTGCCGGGGAGCTGTTTTTT. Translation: CASSFGGAGELFF.

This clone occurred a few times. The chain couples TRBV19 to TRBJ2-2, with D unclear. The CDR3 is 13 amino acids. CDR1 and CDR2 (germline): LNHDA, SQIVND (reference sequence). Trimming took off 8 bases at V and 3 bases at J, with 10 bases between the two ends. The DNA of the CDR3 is TGTGCCAGTCGTACACCCCACACCGGGGAGCTGTTTTTT. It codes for CASRTPHTGELFF. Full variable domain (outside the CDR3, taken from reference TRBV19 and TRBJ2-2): DGGITQSPKYLFRKEGQNVTLSCEQNLNHDAMYWYRQDPGQGLRLIYYSQIVNDFQKGDIAEGYSVSREKKESFPLTVTSAQKNPTAFYLCASRTPHTGELFFGEGSRLTVL.